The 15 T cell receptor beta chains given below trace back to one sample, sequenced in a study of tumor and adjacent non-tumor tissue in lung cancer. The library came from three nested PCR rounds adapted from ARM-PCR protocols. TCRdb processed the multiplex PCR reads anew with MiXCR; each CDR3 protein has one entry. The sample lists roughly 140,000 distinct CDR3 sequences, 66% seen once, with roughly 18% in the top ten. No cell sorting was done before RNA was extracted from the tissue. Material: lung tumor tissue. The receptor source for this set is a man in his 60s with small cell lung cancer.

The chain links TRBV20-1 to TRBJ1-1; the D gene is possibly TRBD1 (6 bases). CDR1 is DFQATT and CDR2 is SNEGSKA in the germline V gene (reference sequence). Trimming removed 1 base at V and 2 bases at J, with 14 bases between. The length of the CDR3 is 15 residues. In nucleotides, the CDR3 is TGCAGTGCTAGAGGGGGTGCAGGGGCTAACACTGAAGCTTTCTTT. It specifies CSARGGAGANTEAFF.

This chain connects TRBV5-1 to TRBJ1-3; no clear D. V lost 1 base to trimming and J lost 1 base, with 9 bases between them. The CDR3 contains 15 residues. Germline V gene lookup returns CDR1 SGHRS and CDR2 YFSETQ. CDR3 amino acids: CASSLYWGSGNTIYF. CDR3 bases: TGCGCCAGCAGCTTGTATTGGGGTTCTGGAAACACCATATATTTT.

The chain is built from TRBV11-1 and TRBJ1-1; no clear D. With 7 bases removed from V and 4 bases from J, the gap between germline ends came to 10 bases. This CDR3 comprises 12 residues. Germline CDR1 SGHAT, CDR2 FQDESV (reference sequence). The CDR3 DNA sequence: TGTGCCAGCAATCATCGGGGCACTGAAGCTTTCTTT. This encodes CASNHRGTEAFF.

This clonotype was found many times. The CDR3 region has the DNA TGCGCCAGCAGCCAAGAGGTTAGCGGGAGGGCCTTGGGGAATGAGCAGTTCTTC. Protein sequence: CASSQEVSGRALGNEQFF. The chain has TRBV4-1 and TRBJ2-1; 11 positions agree with TRBD2. CDR3 size: 18 residues. V shed 0 bases, J shed 7 bases, and the junction held 11 bases outside the gene matches. Germline V lookup: CDR1 MGHRA, CDR2 YSYEKL.

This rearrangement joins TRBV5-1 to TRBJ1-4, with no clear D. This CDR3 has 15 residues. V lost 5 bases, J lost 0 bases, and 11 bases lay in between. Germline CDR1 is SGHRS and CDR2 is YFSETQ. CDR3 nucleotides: TGCGCCAGCAGGGCAACCGGCGCAACTAATGAAAAACTGTTTTTT. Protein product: CASRATGATNEKLFF.

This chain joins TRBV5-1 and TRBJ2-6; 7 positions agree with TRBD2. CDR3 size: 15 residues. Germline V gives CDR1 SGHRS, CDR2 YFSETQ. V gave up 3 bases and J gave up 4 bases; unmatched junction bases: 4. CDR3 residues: CASSSGTTGANVLTF. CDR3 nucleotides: TGCGCCAGCAGCTCGGGGACTACAGGGGCCAACGTCCTGACTTTC.

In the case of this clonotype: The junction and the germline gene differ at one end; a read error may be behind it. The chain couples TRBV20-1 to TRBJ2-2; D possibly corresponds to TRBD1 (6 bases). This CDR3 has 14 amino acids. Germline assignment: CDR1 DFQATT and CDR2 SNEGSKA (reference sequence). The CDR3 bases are TGCAGCGCTAGAGACGGTGGGGGCACCGGGGAGCTGTTGTTT. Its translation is CSARDGGGTGELLF.

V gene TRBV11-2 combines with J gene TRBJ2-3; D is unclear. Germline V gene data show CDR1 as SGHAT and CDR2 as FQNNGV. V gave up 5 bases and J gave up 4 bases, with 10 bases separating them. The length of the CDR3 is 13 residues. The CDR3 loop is CASSLLGSDTQYF. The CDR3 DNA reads TGTGCCAGCAGCCTCCTCGGGTCAGATACGCAGTATTTT.

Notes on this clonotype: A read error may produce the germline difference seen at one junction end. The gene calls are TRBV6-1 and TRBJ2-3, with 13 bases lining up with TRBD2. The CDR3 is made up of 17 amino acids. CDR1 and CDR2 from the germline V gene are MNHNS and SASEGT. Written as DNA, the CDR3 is TGTGCCAGCAGTGAAGCCCGACTAGCGGGAGGCCGGGATATGCAGTATTTT. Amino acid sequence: CASSEARLAGGRDMQYF.

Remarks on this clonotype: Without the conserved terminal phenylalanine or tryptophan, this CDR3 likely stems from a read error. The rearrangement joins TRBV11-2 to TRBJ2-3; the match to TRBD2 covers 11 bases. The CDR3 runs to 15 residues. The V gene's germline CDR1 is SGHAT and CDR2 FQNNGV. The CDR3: CASSRLAGGADTQYL. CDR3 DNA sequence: TGTGCCAGCAGCCGGCTAGCGGGAGGCGCAGATACCCAGTATCTT.

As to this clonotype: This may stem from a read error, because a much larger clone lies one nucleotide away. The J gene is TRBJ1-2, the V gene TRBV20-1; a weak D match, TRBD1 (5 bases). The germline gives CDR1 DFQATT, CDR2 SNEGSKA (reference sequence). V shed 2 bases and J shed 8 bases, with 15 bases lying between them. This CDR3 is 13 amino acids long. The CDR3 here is CSARSGLAGGYTF. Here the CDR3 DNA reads TGCAGTGCTAGATCGGGACTGGCGGGGGGCTACACCTTC.

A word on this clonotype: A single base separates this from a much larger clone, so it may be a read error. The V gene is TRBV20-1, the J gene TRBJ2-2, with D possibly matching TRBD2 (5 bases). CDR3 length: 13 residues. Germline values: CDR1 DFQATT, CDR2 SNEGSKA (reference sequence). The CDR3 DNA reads TGCAGTGCTAGAGACTGGGGAGCCGGGGAGCTGCTTTTT. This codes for CSARDWGAGELLF.

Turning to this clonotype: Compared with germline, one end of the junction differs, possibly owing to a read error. The CDR3 region has the DNA TGCGCCAGCAGCTCCCGACGGCGGACAGGGAGGGCGAACACCGGGGAGCTGTTTTTT. It codes for CASSSRRRTGRANTGELFF. The chain uses TRBV5-6 and TRBJ2-2; D might be TRBD1 (8 bases). The CDR3 spans 19 residues. Germline lookup yields CDR1 SGHDT and CDR2 YYEEEE.

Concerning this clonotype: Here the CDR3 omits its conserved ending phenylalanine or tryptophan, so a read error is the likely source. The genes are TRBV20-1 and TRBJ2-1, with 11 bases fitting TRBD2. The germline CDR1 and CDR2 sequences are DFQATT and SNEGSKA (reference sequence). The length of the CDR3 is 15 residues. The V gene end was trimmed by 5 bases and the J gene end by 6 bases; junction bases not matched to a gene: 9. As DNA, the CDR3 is TGCAGTGCTGGAGGGGCTAGCGGGAGGCCCAATGAGCAGTTCCTC. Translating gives CSAGGASGRPNEQFL.

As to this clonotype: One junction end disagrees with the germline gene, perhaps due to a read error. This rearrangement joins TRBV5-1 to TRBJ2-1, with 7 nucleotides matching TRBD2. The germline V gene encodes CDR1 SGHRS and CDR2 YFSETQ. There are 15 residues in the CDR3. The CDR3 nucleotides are TGCGCCAGCAGCCGCCAATTGGCGGGAGAGGATGAGCGGTTCTTC. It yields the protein CASSRQLAGEDERFF.